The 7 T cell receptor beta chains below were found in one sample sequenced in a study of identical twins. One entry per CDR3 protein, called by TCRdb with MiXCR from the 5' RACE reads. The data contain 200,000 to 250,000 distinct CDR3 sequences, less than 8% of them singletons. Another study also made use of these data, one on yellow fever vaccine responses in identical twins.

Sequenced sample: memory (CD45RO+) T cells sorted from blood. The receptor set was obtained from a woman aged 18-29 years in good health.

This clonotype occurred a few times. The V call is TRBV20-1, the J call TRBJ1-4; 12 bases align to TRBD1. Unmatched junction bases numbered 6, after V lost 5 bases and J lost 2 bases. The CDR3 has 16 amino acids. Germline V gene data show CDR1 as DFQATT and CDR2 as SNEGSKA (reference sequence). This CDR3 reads CSALGQGASTNEKLFF. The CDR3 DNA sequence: TGCAGTGCTCTGGGACAGGGGGCCTCGACTAATGAAAAACTGTTTTTT.

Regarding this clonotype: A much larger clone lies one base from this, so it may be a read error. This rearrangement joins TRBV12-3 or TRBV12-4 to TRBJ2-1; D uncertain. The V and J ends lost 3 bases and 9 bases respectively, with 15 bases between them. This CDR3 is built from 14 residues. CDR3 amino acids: CASSFGQKGGEQFF. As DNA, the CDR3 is TGTGCCAGCAGTTTCGGGCAGAAAGGCGGTGAGCAGTTCTTC.

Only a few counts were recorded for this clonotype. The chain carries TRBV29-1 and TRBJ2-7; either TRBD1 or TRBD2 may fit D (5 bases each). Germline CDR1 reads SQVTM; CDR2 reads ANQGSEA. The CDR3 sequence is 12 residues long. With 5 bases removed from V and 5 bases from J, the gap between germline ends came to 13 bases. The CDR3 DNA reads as TGCAGCGTTTTGAGGAGAGGGGACGAGCAGTACTTC. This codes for CSVLRRGDEQYF.

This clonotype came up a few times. This chain's CDR3 is CASSSTDRGKRGELFF. The CDR3 region has the DNA TGTGCCAGCAGTTCCACGGACAGGGGAAAAAGGGGGGAGCTGTTTTTT. V is TRBV6-5 and J is TRBJ2-2, with TRBD1 matching 9 bases. CDR1 and CDR2 (germline): MNHEY, SVGAGI. J was trimmed by 8 bases and V by 4 bases; bases with no gene match: 11. This CDR3 is 16 amino acids long.

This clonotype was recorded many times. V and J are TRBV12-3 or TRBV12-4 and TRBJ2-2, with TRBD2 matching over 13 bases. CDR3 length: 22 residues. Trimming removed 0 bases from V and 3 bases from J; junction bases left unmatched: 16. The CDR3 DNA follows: TGTGCCAGCAGTTTAGCGGGGCTAGTCGGACTAGCGGGAGTGCGTGACACCGGGGAGCTGTTTTTT. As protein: CASSLAGLVGLAGVRDTGELFF.

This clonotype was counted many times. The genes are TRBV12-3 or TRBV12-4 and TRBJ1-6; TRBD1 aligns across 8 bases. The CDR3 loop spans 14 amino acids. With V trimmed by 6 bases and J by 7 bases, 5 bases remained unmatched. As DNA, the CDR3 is TGTGCCAGCAGCCTAGGACAGGGAAATTCACCCCTCCACTTT. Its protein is CASSLGQGNSPLHF.

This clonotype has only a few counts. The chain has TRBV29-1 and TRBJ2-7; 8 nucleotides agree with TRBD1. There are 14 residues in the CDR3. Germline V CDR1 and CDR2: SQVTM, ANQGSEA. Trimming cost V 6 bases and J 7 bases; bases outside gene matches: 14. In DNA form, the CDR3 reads TGCAGCGTCCGTGCCGGGACAGGCCCAAGGGAGCAGTACTTC. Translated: CSVRAGTGPREQYF.